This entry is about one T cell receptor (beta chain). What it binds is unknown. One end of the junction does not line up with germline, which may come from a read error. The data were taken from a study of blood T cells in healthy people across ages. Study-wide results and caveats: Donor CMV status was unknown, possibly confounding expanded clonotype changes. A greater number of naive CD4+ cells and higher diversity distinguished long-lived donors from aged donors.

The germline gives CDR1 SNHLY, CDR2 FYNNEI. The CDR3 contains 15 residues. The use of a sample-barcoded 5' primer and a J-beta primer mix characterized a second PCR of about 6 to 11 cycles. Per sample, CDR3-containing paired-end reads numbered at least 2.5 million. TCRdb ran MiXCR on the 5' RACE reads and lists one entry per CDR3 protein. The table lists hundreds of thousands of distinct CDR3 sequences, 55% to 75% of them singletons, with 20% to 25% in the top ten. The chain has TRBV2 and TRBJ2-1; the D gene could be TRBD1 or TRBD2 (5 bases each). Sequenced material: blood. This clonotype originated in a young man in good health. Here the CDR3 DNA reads TGTGCCAGCAGAGAAGGGTCAGGGAGATACAATGAGCAGTTCTTC. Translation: CASREGSGRYNEQFF.